Described below is a single T cell receptor beta chain sequence and its context. The sample is drawn from a study of T cell responses to AZD1222 COVID-19 vaccine. Clones were sequenced by immunoSEQ multiplex PCR, and TCRdb holds only the in-frame ones, with some missing. The data contain about 140,000 clones, over 85% of them singletons. The germline V gene has CDR1 LNHNV and CDR2 YYDKDF (reference sequence). CDR3 length equals 11 residues. V lost 5 bases, J lost 11 bases, and 12 bases lay in between. The chain is built from TRBV15 and TRBJ1-1; D perhaps matches TRBD1 (5 bases). The sequence was obtained from an adult in good health. Material: peripheral blood, obtained on day 0 of AZD1222 vaccination. The CDR3 spells CATSFDGGAFF. The CDR3 DNA follows: TGTGCCACCAGCTTTGATGGGGGGGCTTTCTTT.